A selection of T cell receptor beta chains follows, all from one sample in a study of cytomegalovirus exposure and HLA in healthy donors. The repertoire was sequenced with immunoSEQ multiplex PCR; TCRdb's copy has only in-frame clones and lacks some. Of approximately 120,000 clones listed, 85% to 90% are singletons. The sequencing sample was made of PBMCs. All receptors derive from a woman younger than 35 in good health and CMV-seronegative. CDR3s include the opening cysteine and the closing phenylalanine or tryptophan.

TRBV7-3	TRBJ2-1	CASSLAPTINEQFF
TRBV29-1	TRBJ2-5	CSVSGLAGALGGETQYF
TRBV4-3	TRBJ2-7	CASSQGTGRSYEQYF
TRBV30	TRBJ1-5	CAWSSQGGGNQPQHF
TRBV18	TRBJ2-1	CASSPGQTYNEQFF
TRBV7-2	TRBJ2-7	CASSLAGRNSYEQYF
TRBV5-4	TRBJ2-5	CASSSGRTGSIETQYF
TRBV27	TRBJ2-1	CASSLSSRRNEQFF
TRBV6-4	TRBJ2-3	CASSGVAGGPADTQYF
TRBV6-5	TRBJ1-1	CASSYTGENTEAFF
TRBV30	TRBJ2-1	CAWSARDNEQFF
TRBV6-5	TRBJ1-2	CASSPFARGRGYTF
TRBV29-1	TRBJ2-7	CSVLTGETYEQYF
TRBV9	TRBJ2-5	CASSGGQGAVETQYF
TRBV6-1	TRBJ2-7	CASSEWWTALYEQYF
TRBV28	TRBJ2-7	CASSRQGSRPYEQYF
TRBV2	TRBJ1-1	CASSVGTGTEAFF
TRBV6-1	TRBJ2-3	CASSGVERAADTQYF
TRBV7-6	TRBJ2-2	CASSQFAGGPTGELFF
TRBV5-1	TRBJ1-1	CASSLRQGLASEAFF
TRBV19	TRBJ2-7	CASSLGSGYEQYF
TRBV9	TRBJ2-2	CASSTALPGGPGGELFF
TRBV27	TRBJ2-3	CASSFSGTSDTQYF
TRBV4-2	TRBJ1-2	CASSQDSSYGYTF
TRBV27	TRBJ2-3	CASSLLAGGQDTQYF
TRBV4-3	TRBJ2-1	CASSPLGLADGSEQFF
TRBV28	TRBJ2-2	CASADYTGELFF
TRBV5-4	TRBJ2-3	CASSLLAGMTDTQYF
TRBV25-1	TRBJ2-5	CASSGTGRETQYF
TRBV5-6	TRBJ2-7	CASSLGTGVHEQYF
TRBV5-4	TRBJ2-7	CASSLGQDNSYYEQYF
TRBV30	TRBJ2-2	CAWSDDLTGNTGELFF
TRBV5-4	TRBJ2-1	CASPTRPAGGNNEQFF
TRBV2	TRBJ1-2	CASSGEGARGYTF
TRBV30	TRBJ1-2	CAWSVIGYGYTF
TRBV5-6	TRBJ1-2	CASSTDTYHWYGYTF
TRBV6-6	TRBJ2-1	CASSLGTGHLWDEQFF
TRBV18	TRBJ1-3	CASSQGTGLGNTIYF
TRBV28	TRBJ2-5	CASTEGVETQYF
TRBV6-5	TRBJ1-2	CASRGGQGAYYGYTF
TRBV4-3	TRBJ2-7	CASSQVASGSSYEQYF
TRBV7-2	TRBJ1-1	CASRLPRQAGTEAFF
TRBV29-1	TRBJ1-4	CSVIAQGGGEKLFF
TRBV27	TRBJ2-2	CASRTSGANTGELFF
TRBV30	TRBJ2-5	CAWSALETQYF
TRBV2	TRBJ2-3	CASFERGGPDTQYF
TRBV27	TRBJ2-3	CASRPGRYAGDTQYF
TRBV28	TRBJ1-5	CASRGLQPQHF
TRBV14	TRBJ2-7	CASSNGPRTYEQYF
TRBV7-9	TRBJ2-1	CASSPRDSSSYNEQFF
TRBV5-4	TRBJ1-2	CASSLAGGWDGYTF
TRBV7-3	TRBJ2-1	CASSLSGGRGVGEQFF
TRBV4-3	TRBJ2-2	CASSPLAGVGAGELFF
TRBV25-1	TRBJ1-6	CASSARKSSYNSPLHF
TRBV28	TRBJ1-2	CASSFYRPSRPLDYTF
TRBV11-2	TRBJ2-3	CASSLDRQGSFTDTQYF
TRBV6-6	TRBJ2-1	CASSYSSGGKDNEQFF
TRBV2	TRBJ2-3	CASSSSGTSTDTQYF
TRBV7-9	TRBJ1-2	CASSSGVSDGYTF
TRBV7-3	TRBJ2-2	CASSHRQTGELFF